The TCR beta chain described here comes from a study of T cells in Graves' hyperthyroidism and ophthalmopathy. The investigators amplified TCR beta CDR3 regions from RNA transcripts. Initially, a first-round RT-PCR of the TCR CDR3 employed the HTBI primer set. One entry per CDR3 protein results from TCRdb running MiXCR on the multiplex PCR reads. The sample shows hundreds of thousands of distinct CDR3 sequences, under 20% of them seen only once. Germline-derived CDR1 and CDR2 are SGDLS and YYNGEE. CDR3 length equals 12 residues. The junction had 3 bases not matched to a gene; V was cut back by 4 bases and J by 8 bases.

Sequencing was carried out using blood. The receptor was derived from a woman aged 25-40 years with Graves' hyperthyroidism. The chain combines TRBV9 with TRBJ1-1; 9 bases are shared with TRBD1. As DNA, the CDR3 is TGTGCCAGCAGCAGCGGACAGGGGGAAGCTTTCTTT. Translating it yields CASSSGQGEAFF.